What follows is one TCR beta chain and its context. This entry comes from a study of blood T cell repertoires in COVID-19. Background on the study: PBMCs, B-cell-depleted T cells, or T cells provided the cDNA or gDNA that made up the material.

The CDR3 extends over 16 amino acids. Trimming took off 0 bases at V and 3 bases at J, with 14 bases between the two ends. Germline lookup yields CDR1 LGHDT and CDR2 YNNKEL (reference sequence). Assay used: immunoSEQ multiplex PCR; TCRdb lists only in-frame clones, some missing. Among 400,000 to 450,000 clones listed, about 87% were seen once. The chain employs TRBV3-1 (or the pseudogene TRBV3-2) and TRBJ1-2, with D hard to call. The clonotype was recovered from a woman aged 45-59 years with COVID-19, enrolled during active disease. What was sequenced was peripheral blood. The CDR3 protein is CASSQEGSLLDYGYTF. The CDR3 DNA follows: TGTGCCAGCAGCCAAGAGGGGAGCCTGCTAGACTATGGCTACACCTTC.